One T cell receptor beta chain is described in this entry. The antigen is unknown. Templates that were synthetic TCR analogs were spiked into each PCR. This table comes from immunoSEQ multiplex PCR, and its TCRdb copy is limited to in-frame clones, with some not included. The sample yields 70,000 to 90,000 clones, under 90% seen once. Time point: pretreatment peripheral blood. The sample is drawn from a study of PD-L1 blockade in urothelial cancer. On the study more broadly: Blood samples contained a median approximately 140,000 T cells.

Germline lookup yields CDR1 SGHNT and CDR2 YYREEE (reference sequence). Trimming pared 0 bases from V and 0 bases from J, leaving 7 bases between. The CDR3 has 16 residues. Whole-study findings and limits: Durable-benefit patients showed greater tumor-associated blood clone expansion at 3 weeks.

The V call is TRBV5-4, the J call TRBJ2-6; D is perhaps TRBD2 (6 bases). Sequences were derived from PBMCs, sampled around atezolizumab (anti-PD-L1) treatment. This TCR was sampled from a man aged 55 to 70 with urothelial cancer. CDR3: CASSLGGGSGANVLTF. CDR3 DNA: TGTGCCAGCAGCTTGGGGGGAGGCTCTGGGGCCAACGTCCTGACTTTC.